This TCR beta chain was recovered during a study of tumor-infiltrating lymphocytes in localized non-small cell lung cancer. Germline assignment: CDR1 GTSNPN and CDR2 SVGIG (reference sequence). V was shortened by 7 bases and J by 1 base, with 7 bases between the two germline ends. CDR3 size: 12 residues. Generated by immunoSEQ multiplex PCR, the TCRdb table keeps only in-frame clones and is missing some. The table lists roughly 15,000 clones, around two thirds of them singletons. This chain joins TRBV30 and TRBJ2-2, with D maybe TRBD1 (5 bases). The TCR was taken from a human donor with non-small cell lung cancer. Material: uninvolved lung tissue not adjacent to the tumor. The CDR3 spells CAFDRNTGELFF. CDR3 nucleotide sequence: TGTGCCTTTGACAGGAACACCGGGGAGCTGTTTTTT.